A single sample gave rise to the 15 T cell receptor beta chains below, sequenced in a study of T-cell reconstitution after alpha-beta-depleted transplantation in children. The TCRbeta library incorporated unique molecular identifiers. TCRdb re-called the PCR reads with MiXCR, one entry per CDR3 protein. The sample records about 140,000 distinct CDR3 sequences, 8% to 10% being singletons. The specimen comprised PBMCs, mostly from graft donor cells, sampled 180 days after TCRalphabeta/CD19-depleted stem cell transplant. Every receptor here comes from a female patient aged 2-15 years who had a stem cell transplant for congenital amegakaryocytic thrombocytopenia, so the T cells may come from the graft donor.

This clonotype appeared many times. This chain connects TRBV5-1 to TRBJ2-5; a weak D match, TRBD1 (6 bases). V lost 3 bases, J lost 4 bases, and 7 bases lay in between. This CDR3 has 12 amino acids. Germline-derived CDR1 and CDR2 are SGHRS and YFSETQ. CDR3 coding DNA: TGCGCCAGCAGCTGGGGGCGAGAGACCCAGTACTTC. Translated: CASSWGRETQYF.

This clonotype was seen repeatedly, ten times or more. This chain connects TRBV12-3 or TRBV12-4 to TRBJ2-5; the D is unclear. The V end was cut by 0 bases, the J end by 4 bases, with 12 bases between. The CDR3 covers 15 residues. The CDR3 DNA sequence: TGTGCCAGCAGTTTAGCGCCAAGCGCAAGAGAGACCCAGTACTTC. This gives the protein CASSLAPSARETQYF.

This clonotype was counted a few times. V gene TRBV18 combines with J gene TRBJ2-3, with D perhaps matching TRBD2 (6 bases). CDR1 KGHSH and CDR2 LQKENI come from the germline V gene. V was shortened by 5 bases and J by 5 bases, with 14 bases between the two germline ends. There are 14 residues in the CDR3. This CDR3 is CASSGGLVGDTQYF. CDR3 DNA sequence: TGTGCCAGCTCAGGGGGACTCGTAGGAGATACGCAGTATTTT.

The chain uses TRBV29-1 and TRBJ1-4, with D perhaps TRBD1 (5 bases). Germline V gene data show CDR1 as SQVTM and CDR2 as ANQGSEA. V was shortened by 3 bases and J by 13 bases, with 12 bases between the two germline ends. The CDR3 is 11 amino acids. CDR3 protein: CSVEVQGRLFF. The DNA for the CDR3 is TGCAGCGTTGAGGTGCAGGGCCGACTGTTTTTT.

Notes on this clonotype: A much larger clone differs by one base, so this may be a read error. This rearrangement joins TRBV5-4 to TRBJ2-7; 7 bases fit TRBD2. The V and J ends lost 1 base and 6 bases, in that order; junction bases with no gene match: 7. This CDR3 is built from 14 residues. Per germline, CDR1 SGHNT and CDR2 YYREEE (reference sequence). CDR3 bases: TGTGCCAGCAGCTTGAGTAGGTGGGGGGGCGAGCAGTACTTC. This codes for CASSLSRWGGEQYF. The entire variable domain, with the rest obtained from reference TRBV5-4 and TRBJ2-7, is as follows: ETGVTQSPTHLIKTRGQQVTLRCSSQSGHNTVSWYQQALGQGPQFIFQYYREEENGRGNFPPRFSGLQFPNYSSELNVNALELDDSALYLCASSLSRWGGEQYFGPGTRLTVT.

This clonotype showed up just a few times. The V call is TRBV12-3 or TRBV12-4, the J call TRBJ2-2; TRBD2 aligns across 7 bases. The CDR3 spans 15 residues. V lost 1 base to trimming and J lost 4 bases; unmatched junction nucleotides: 3. CDR3 nucleotides: TGTGCCAGCAGTTTAGGGGCGGGGGTCACCGGGGAGCTGTTTTTT. Amino acids: CASSLGAGVTGELFF.

There are a few counts of this clonotype. The chain carries TRBV10-3 and TRBJ2-2; no clear D. Looked up from germline, CDR1 is ENHRY and CDR2 is SYGVKD. This CDR3 has 13 amino acids. V was shortened by 4 bases and J by 4 bases, with 7 bases between the two germline ends. The CDR3 sequence is CAISVDGTGELFF. CDR3 DNA sequence: TGTGCCATCAGTGTGGATGGCACCGGGGAGCTGTTTTTT.

There are many counts of this clonotype. The chain joins TRBV12-3 or TRBV12-4 to TRBJ2-1; the D is unclear. The CDR3 is made up of 14 amino acids. The V end lost 5 bases, the J end lost 1 base, and 9 bases lay between the germline ends. DNA of the CDR3: TGTGCCAGCAGTCCCATCAGTTCCTACAATGAGCAGTTCTTC. It specifies CASSPISSYNEQFF.

The CDR3 DNA follows: TGCAGCGTTGAAGTCGGCGGGGGAAACACCATATATTTT. Its protein product is CSVEVGGGNTIYF. J is TRBJ1-3 and V is TRBV29-1; no clear D. The CDR3 covers 13 residues. Germline lookup yields CDR1 SQVTM and CDR2 ANQGSEA. V gave up 1 base and J gave up 4 bases, with 8 bases separating them.

The table lists this clonotype with many counts. J is TRBJ2-1 and V is TRBV28, with D unclear. Per germline, CDR1 MDHEN and CDR2 SYDVKM. V lost 1 base, J lost 9 bases, and 16 bases lay in between. The CDR3 runs to 15 residues. This CDR3 reads CASSLSGGPRFEQFF. CDR3 DNA: TGTGCCAGCAGTTTATCGGGCGGTCCTCGATTTGAGCAGTTCTTC.

This clonotype was counted ten times or more. CDR3 in amino acids: CASTPRRSSTDTQYF. CDR3 in DNA: TGTGCCAGCACCCCTCGGCGGTCTAGCACAGATACGCAGTATTTT. The chain recombines TRBV9 with TRBJ2-3; D is undetermined. Germline V CDR1 and CDR2: SGDLS, YYNGEE. This CDR3 is built from 15 residues. With 6 bases removed from V and 0 bases from J, the gap between germline ends came to 14 bases.

This clonotype was found a few times. This chain connects TRBV20-1 to TRBJ2-5; TRBD1 aligns across 8 bases. CDR3 size: 16 residues. The V gene's germline CDR1 is DFQATT and CDR2 SNEGSKA (reference sequence). The ends lost 0 bases at V and 5 bases at J; junction bases unmatched: 11. The CDR3 coding sequence is TGCAGTGCTAGAGATTCGACGCAGGGGGCGCAGGAGACCCAGTACTTC. This sequence encodes CSARDSTQGAQETQYF.

This clonotype has ten or more counts. V gene TRBV10-3 combines with J gene TRBJ2-1; TRBD2 matches at 14 bases. Germline assignment: CDR1 ENHRY and CDR2 SYGVKD. Trimming cost V 2 bases and J 5 bases; bases outside gene matches: 2. The CDR3 extends over 16 amino acids. CDR3 amino acids: CAISEMGLAGDNEQFF. The DNA of the CDR3 is TGTGCCATCAGTGAGATGGGACTAGCGGGGGACAATGAGCAGTTCTTC.

This clonotype appeared a few times. The V and J genes are TRBV28 and TRBJ2-7; D is unclear. This CDR3 region has 14 residues. Germline loops: CDR1 MDHEN, CDR2 SYDVKM. V was cut by 2 bases and J by 3 bases, with 11 bases left in between. CDR3 sequence (DNA): TGTGCCAGCAGTTTAAGGGCACTACACTACGAGCAGTACTTC. Translating gives CASSLRALHYEQYF.

This clonotype was seen only a few times. The chain employs TRBV5-6 and TRBJ1-2; no reliable D call. The germline gives CDR1 SGHDT, CDR2 YYEEEE. V lost 2 bases, J lost 3 bases, and 17 bases lay in between. The CDR3 covers 16 residues. The CDR3 nucleotides are TGTGCCAGCAGCTTCCGGGCACCCTTTTTGCACTATGGCTACACCTTC. Protein sequence: CASSFRAPFLHYGYTF. Using reference TRBV5-6 and TRBJ1-2 for the parts outside the CDR3, the full variable domain is DAGVTQSPTHLIKTRGQQVTLRCSPKSGHDTVSWYQQALGQGPQFIFQYYEEEERQRGNFPDRFSGHQFPNYSSELNVNALLLGDSALYLCASSFRAPFLHYGYTFGSGTRLTVV.